This entry lists 32 T cell receptor beta chains sequenced from one sample in a study of T cell repertoires in cytomegalovirus infection. One entry per CDR3 protein, called by TCRdb with MiXCR from the reads. The profile shows some 180,000 distinct CDR3 sequences, nearly 9.5% of them singletons. The sequenced sample consisted of PBMCs. These receptor sequences come from a human donor in good health (CMV status not recorded). Some clones in this sample may be carry-over from other donors' samples.

The V gene is TRBV24-1, the J gene TRBJ2-7; D is perhaps TRBD1 (6 bases). The CDR3 runs 17 residues. Trimming cost V 3 bases and J 0 bases, with 17 bases left between them. CDR1 is KGHDR, CDR2 SFDVKD, per germline. As DNA, the CDR3 is TGTGCCACCAGTGATCAAACAGGGATCTCGAGCTCCTACGAGCAGTACTTC. It encodes CATSDQTGISSSYEQYF.

This clonotype has just one count. This chain's CDR3 is CSARGLGQLYSNQPQHF. The CDR3 DNA is TGCAGTGCTAGGGGATTGGGACAGTTGTATAGCAATCAGCCCCAGCATTTT. This chain uses TRBV20-1 with TRBJ1-5; 7 bases are shared with TRBD1. This CDR3 is built from 17 residues. Germline trimming cut 3 bases from V and 0 bases from J; bases unmatched to any gene: 11. From germline, CDR1 is DFQATT and CDR2 SNEGSKA (reference sequence).

This clonotype was counted at least ten times. The chain carries TRBV20-1 and TRBJ1-5; possibly TRBD1 for D (5 bases). CDR1 is DFQATT and CDR2 is SNEGSKA in the germline V gene (reference sequence). Trimming cost V 3 bases and J 5 bases, with 17 bases left between them. The CDR3 has 15 amino acids. CDR3 protein: CSASQGKFGDQPQHF. In DNA form, the CDR3 reads TGCAGTGCTAGCCAGGGAAAGTTTGGCGATCAGCCCCAGCATTTT.

At least ten counts were recorded for this clonotype. The chain combines TRBV27 with TRBJ2-5, with D maybe TRBD2 (5 bases). V gave up 8 bases and J gave up 5 bases, with 12 bases separating them. This CDR3 spans 12 amino acids. Germline values: CDR1 MNHEY, CDR2 SMNVEV (reference sequence). Here the CDR3 reads CASSSSDETQYF. In nucleotides, the CDR3 is TGTGCCAGCTCCAGTAGCGACGAGACCCAGTACTTC.

This sequence joins TRBV10-3 and TRBJ2-2; D unclear. The V gene's germline CDR1 is ENHRY and CDR2 SYGVKD. The CDR3 is 14 residues long. Trimming pared 4 bases from V and 1 base from J, leaving 7 bases between. CDR3 amino acids: CAISADLNTGELFF. The CDR3 DNA reads as TGTGCCATCAGTGCGGACCTGAACACCGGGGAGCTGTTTTTT.

This clonotype was picked up many times. The chain uses TRBV7-2 and TRBJ1-5, with 7 bases lining up with TRBD1. Germline CDR1 SGHTA, CDR2 FQGNSA. V shed 5 bases, J shed 7 bases, and the junction held 8 bases outside the gene matches. The CDR3 covers 14 residues. The CDR3 spells CASSPGQPRQPQHF. The DNA of the CDR3 is TGTGCCAGCAGCCCGGGACAGCCCCGCCAGCCCCAGCATTTT.

The rearrangement joins TRBV6-6 to TRBJ1-2; 9 bases align to TRBD1. Germline V gene sequence: CDR1 MNHNY, CDR2 SVGAGI (reference sequence). The CDR3 covers 16 residues. The junction had 11 bases not matched to a gene; V was cut back by 1 base and J by 8 bases. The CDR3 region has the DNA TGTGCCAGCAGTTACTGGGGAGGACAGGGGATGGTCGGCTACACCTTC. Protein product: CASSYWGGQGMVGYTF.

The V gene is TRBV4-2, the J gene TRBJ2-3; 10 bases map to TRBD2. Germline loops: CDR1 LGHNA, CDR2 YNFKEQ. CDR3 length: 20 amino acids. V lost 0 bases to trimming and J lost 1 base; unmatched junction nucleotides: 13. The CDR3 here is CASSQDFGGLADLRTDTQYF. CDR3 DNA sequence: TGTGCCAGCAGCCAAGATTTTGGTGGACTAGCGGACCTACGCACAGATACGCAGTATTTT.

The chain links TRBV14 to TRBJ2-1, with 7 bases identical to TRBD2. The CDR3 covers 15 residues. V gave up 4 bases and J gave up 6 bases; unmatched junction bases: 9. Germline V gene lookup returns CDR1 SGHDN and CDR2 FVKESK. CDR3 in amino acids: CASSPLAGAVNEQFF. The CDR3 DNA reads TGTGCCAGCAGCCCCCTGGCGGGAGCGGTCAATGAGCAGTTCTTC.

Many counts were recorded for this clonotype. This sequence joins TRBV12-3 or TRBV12-4 and TRBJ2-2; D gene ambiguous. Trimming took off 4 bases at V and 5 bases at J, with 11 bases between the two ends. This CDR3 region has 14 residues. The CDR3 nucleotides read TGTGCCAGCAGTTACACGACAATTACCGGGGAGCTGTTTTTT. Translated, it gives CASSYTTITGELFF.

The sample holds a few counts of this clonotype. The rearrangement uses TRBV5-6 and TRBJ2-6; 7 bases align to TRBD2. In germline, CDR1 is SGHDT, CDR2 YYEEEE. The CDR3 is 14 residues long. V lost 7 bases to trimming and J lost 3 bases; unmatched junction nucleotides: 4. The chain's CDR3 is CASLRGVGANVLTF. The DNA for the CDR3 is TGTGCCAGCCTTCGGGGGGTTGGGGCCAACGTCCTGACTTTC.

Many counts were recorded for this clonotype. The rearrangement links TRBV27 to TRBJ1-1, with a tentative D call TRBD1 (5 bases). V was trimmed by 4 bases and J by 1 base, leaving 13 bases between them. Germline V gene data show CDR1 as MNHEY and CDR2 as SMNVEV (reference sequence). The CDR3 length is 15 residues. CDR3 amino acids: CASSWVGGGNTEAFF. The DNA for the CDR3 is TGTGCCAGCAGTTGGGTCGGGGGAGGGAACACTGAAGCTTTCTTT.

This clonotype occurred many times. V and J are TRBV6-1 and TRBJ1-1, with D unresolved. Trimming left V 1 base short and J 1 base short, with 10 bases between. The CDR3 sequence is 15 residues long. Germline lookup yields CDR1 MNHNS and CDR2 SASEGT. CDR3 loop: CASSEGVGENTEAFF. CDR3 nucleotide sequence: TGTGCCAGCAGTGAAGGGGTCGGGGAGAACACTGAAGCTTTCTTT.

This clonotype was recorded a few times. This chain joins TRBV7-2 and TRBJ2-5; TRBD2 agrees at 12 bases. Trimming cost V 5 bases and J 7 bases; bases outside gene matches: 8. Germline CDR1 SGHTA, CDR2 FQGNSA. The CDR3 covers 15 residues. In DNA, the CDR3 is TGTGCCAGCAGCCCAAGACTAGCGGGGGTGGTGACCCAGTACTTC. It specifies CASSPRLAGVVTQYF.

The chain uses TRBV7-9 and TRBJ2-5; D is perhaps TRBD2 (5 bases). V lost 5 bases and J lost 3, with 7 bases in between. This CDR3 comprises 12 residues. Per the germline V gene, CDR1 is SEHNR and CDR2 is FQNEAQ (reference sequence). The CDR3 DNA reads as TGTGCCAGCAGCGGGAGAAAAGAGACCCAGTACTTC. Its protein product is CASSGRKETQYF.

A few counts support this clonotype. This sequence joins TRBV10-3 and TRBJ2-1; a weak D match, TRBD2 (6 bases). Germline CDR1 and CDR2: ENHRY and SYGVKD. The CDR3 is 17 residues long. Between the trimmed V and J ends, which lost 1 base and 5 bases, there was a span of 18 bases. This CDR3 is CAISELEGLTWDNEQFF. The CDR3 nucleotides read TGTGCCATCAGTGAGTTGGAGGGATTAACCTGGGACAATGAGCAGTTCTTC.

This clonotype was seen ten or more times. The CDR3 bases are TGTGCCAGCAGCTTAGAAGGGGCGAACTATGGCTACACCTTC. This translates into CASSLEGANYGYTF. This chain links TRBV7-2 with TRBJ1-2, with D perhaps matching TRBD1 (5 bases). This CDR3 spans 14 amino acids. The V and J ends lost 1 base and 2 bases respectively, with 8 bases between them. The germline V gene encodes CDR1 SGHTA and CDR2 FQGNSA.

The chain joins TRBV20-1 to TRBJ1-1, with a tentative D call TRBD1 (6 bases). Per the germline V gene, CDR1 is DFQATT and CDR2 is SNEGSKA (reference sequence). The V gene lost 2 bases and the J gene lost 10 bases, with 14 bases spanning the gap. This CDR3 contains 12 residues. The chain's CDR3 is CSARPLQGRAFF. The DNA of the CDR3 is TGCAGTGCTAGACCCTTACAGGGACGAGCTTTCTTT.

This clonotype was found many times. The gene calls are TRBV7-8 and TRBJ1-2; D gene uncertain. The CDR3 extends over 14 amino acids. V lost 0 bases, J lost 7 bases, and 12 bases lay in between. Germline V gene data show CDR1 as SGHVS and CDR2 as FQNEAQ. This chain's CDR3 is CASSLALGMGGYTF. DNA for the CDR3: TGTGCCAGCAGCTTAGCCCTGGGTATGGGTGGCTACACCTTC.

This clonotype came up many times. This rearrangement joins TRBV20-1 to TRBJ1-2, with D unclear. Germline assignment: CDR1 DFQATT and CDR2 SNEGSKA (reference sequence). The CDR3 consists of 11 residues. V was pared by 5 bases and J by 8 bases, with 12 bases between. Here the CDR3 reads CSAYTMGGYTF. DNA of the CDR3: TGCAGTGCTTATACTATGGGGGGCTACACCTTC.

This clonotype was counted many times. The chain employs TRBV7-2 and TRBJ2-2, with TRBD1 matching 8 bases. CDR3 size: 15 residues. The germline gives CDR1 SGHTA, CDR2 FQGNSA. J gave up 3 bases and V 6 bases, and 6 bases lay outside the gene matches. The CDR3 sequence: CASRQGQAYTGELFF. DNA of the CDR3: TGTGCCAGCAGGCAGGGACAGGCCTACACCGGGGAGCTGTTTTTT. The full variable domain, completed using reference TRBV7-2 and TRBJ2-2, is GAGVSQSPSNKVTEKGKDVELRCDPISGHTALYWYRQSLGQGLEFLIYFQGNSAPDKSGLPSDRFSAERTGGSVSTLTIQRTQQEDSAVYLCASRQGQAYTGELFFGEGSRLTVL.

This clonotype was recorded many times. The rearrangement joins TRBV7-2 to TRBJ1-5; D gene uncertain. The CDR3 totals 14 residues. Per germline, CDR1 SGHTA and CDR2 FQGNSA. Trimming took off 5 bases at V and 7 bases at J, with 15 bases between the two ends. The CDR3: CASSETMGRQPQHF. CDR3 nucleotide sequence: TGTGCCAGCAGCGAGACGATGGGGAGACAGCCCCAGCATTTT.

In its sample, this clonotype was seen many times. The genes are TRBV11-2 and TRBJ1-1; D perhaps matches TRBD1 (6 bases). This CDR3 comprises 12 residues. CDR1 is SGHAT and CDR2 is FQNNGV in the germline V gene. The V end was cut by 5 bases, the J end by 12 bases, with 16 bases between. CDR3: CASSRVDSLSFF. DNA of the CDR3: TGTGCCAGCAGCCGGGTGGACAGTCTCTCTTTCTTT.

In its sample, this clonotype was seen a few times. The CDR3, as DNA: TGTGCCAGCAGTTTAATTGGCAGGGTCGATCAGCCCCAGCATTTT. Protein: CASSLIGRVDQPQHF. The chain couples TRBV28 to TRBJ1-5; TRBD1 might be the D (5 bases). The CDR3 has 15 amino acids. From germline, CDR1 is MDHEN and CDR2 SYDVKM. With 2 bases removed from V and 5 bases from J, the gap between germline ends came to 13 bases.

On this clonotype itself: One junction end does not reproduce the germline sequence, and a read error may be involved. The chain joins TRBV7-2 to TRBJ2-3; D remains ambiguous. The CDR3 extends over 12 amino acids. Germline CDR1 SGHTA, CDR2 FQGNSA. DNA of the CDR3: TGTGCCAGCAGCTTAGTTGTAGATATGCAGTATTTT. This codes for CASSLVVDMQYF. Filled out from reference TRBV7-2 and TRBJ2-3, the complete variable domain reads GAGVSQSPSNKVTEKGKDVELRCDPISGHTALYWYRQSLGQGLEFLIYFQGNSAPDKSGLPSDRFSAERTGGSVSTLTIQRTQQEDSAVYLCASSLVVDMQYFGPGTRLTVL.

This clonotype was detected only a few times. This sequence joins TRBV19 and TRBJ2-7; D gene ambiguous. Trimming removed 1 base at V and 0 bases at J, with 4 bases between. CDR1 LNHDA and CDR2 SQIVND come from the germline V gene (reference sequence). The CDR3 has 13 amino acids. Written as DNA, the CDR3 is TGTGCCAGTAGTATAGCCATCTCCTACGAGCAGTACTTC. Its translation is CASSIAISYEQYF. The variable domain in full, with the rest retrieved from reference TRBV19 and TRBJ2-7, is DGGITQSPKYLFRKEGQNVTLSCEQNLNHDAMYWYRQDPGQGLRLIYYSQIVNDFQKGDIAEGYSVSREKKESFPLTVTSAQKNPTAFYLCASSIAISYEQYFGPGTRLTVT.

This clonotype was seen at least ten times. This chain uses TRBV7-2 with TRBJ1-2; TRBD1 might be the D (6 bases). This CDR3 comprises 16 residues. V shed 7 bases and J shed 5 bases, with 23 bases lying between them. Germline loops: CDR1 SGHTA, CDR2 FQGNSA. The CDR3 is CASIEGGIRTVYGYTF. The DNA for the CDR3 is TGTGCCAGCATCGAGGGGGGAATACGGACTGTGTATGGCTACACCTTC.

This clonotype has at least ten counts. This chain connects TRBV27 to TRBJ2-1; 7 positions agree with TRBD1. Germline V gives CDR1 MNHEY, CDR2 SMNVEV (reference sequence). The trim removed 2 bases at V and 6 bases at J, leaving 13 bases unmatched. The CDR3 consists of 17 residues. CDR3 region: CASSLADLRGRGNEQFF. In DNA, the CDR3 is TGTGCCAGCAGTTTAGCCGACCTCAGGGGGAGAGGCAATGAGCAGTTCTTC.

This clonotype was observed a few times. This sequence joins TRBV2 and TRBJ1-1; 10 bases fit TRBD1. The CDR3 totals 13 residues. V was clipped by 7 bases and J by 8 bases; unmatched bases: 7. Per the germline V gene, CDR1 is SNHLY and CDR2 is FYNNEI. Written as DNA, the CDR3 is TGTGCCAGCATCAAGGGACAGGGGTTGGAAGCTTTCTTT. Protein: CASIKGQGLEAFF.

This clonotype was found a few times. The chain carries TRBV20-1 and TRBJ2-3, with D unclear. The CDR3 loop spans 13 amino acids. Looked up from germline, CDR1 is DFQATT and CDR2 is SNEGSKA (reference sequence). Trimming removed 1 base from V and 4 bases from J, with 9 bases in between. CDR3: CSARGKSSDTQYF. The CDR3 coding sequence is TGCAGTGCTAGAGGCAAATCCTCAGATACGCAGTATTTT.

This clonotype was detected many times. The V gene is TRBV11-2, the J gene TRBJ1-1; no clear D. The CDR3 loop spans 15 amino acids. The germline V gene encodes CDR1 SGHAT and CDR2 FQNNGV. V lost 1 base, J lost 1 base, and 10 bases lay in between. CDR3 amino acids: CASSLVGPKNTEAFF. The CDR3 DNA reads as TGTGCCAGCAGCTTAGTGGGCCCCAAGAACACTGAAGCTTTCTTT.

This chain joins TRBV28 and TRBJ2-2; 11 nucleotides line up with TRBD1. Germline trimming cut 5 bases from V and 4 bases from J; bases unmatched to any gene: 6. Germline assignment: CDR1 MDHEN and CDR2 SYDVKM. The CDR3 runs 16 residues. The CDR3 DNA is TGTGCCAGCAGTAGCGGACAGGGGGCTCTCACCGGGGAGCTGTTTTTT. It is translated as CASSSGQGALTGELFF. Variable domain in full (rest from reference TRBV28 and TRBJ2-2): DVKVTQSSRYLVKRTGEKVFLECVQDMDHENMFWYRQDPGLGLRLIYFSYDVKMKEKGDIPEGYSVSREKKERFSLILESASTNQTSMYLCASSSGQGALTGELFFGEGSRLTVL.